This T cell receptor beta chain was sequenced in a study of beta chain features in type 1 diabetes. TCRB transcripts that were expressed got sequenced, as all of the isolated RNA had been reverse transcribed. Naive, central memory and regulatory T cell samples produced a mean of about 3.5 million reads. TCRdb's copy holds only in-frame clones and misses some; the assay was immunoSEQ multiplex PCR. The sample has more than 140,000 clones; 9% to 10% are singletons. Sample: central memory CD4+ T cells from blood. This clonotype was obtained from a woman between 35 and 50 years old in good health.

Written as DNA, the CDR3 is TGTGCCAGCAAGCGGGGAATACAAGAGACCCAGTACTTC. Protein sequence: CASKRGIQETQYF. The chain combines TRBV5-5 with TRBJ2-5, with 7 nucleotides matching TRBD2. The junction had 4 bases not matched to a gene; V was cut back by 6 bases and J by 2 bases. The CDR3 consists of 13 residues. Germline CDR1 and CDR2: SGHKS and YYEKEE (reference sequence). The entire variable domain, with the rest obtained from reference TRBV5-5 and TRBJ2-5, is as follows: DAGVTQSPTHLIKTRGQQVTLRCSPISGHKSVSWYQQVLGQGPQFIFQYYEKEERGRGNFPDRFSARQFPNYSSELNVNALLLGDSALYLCASKRGIQETQYFGPGTRLLVL.